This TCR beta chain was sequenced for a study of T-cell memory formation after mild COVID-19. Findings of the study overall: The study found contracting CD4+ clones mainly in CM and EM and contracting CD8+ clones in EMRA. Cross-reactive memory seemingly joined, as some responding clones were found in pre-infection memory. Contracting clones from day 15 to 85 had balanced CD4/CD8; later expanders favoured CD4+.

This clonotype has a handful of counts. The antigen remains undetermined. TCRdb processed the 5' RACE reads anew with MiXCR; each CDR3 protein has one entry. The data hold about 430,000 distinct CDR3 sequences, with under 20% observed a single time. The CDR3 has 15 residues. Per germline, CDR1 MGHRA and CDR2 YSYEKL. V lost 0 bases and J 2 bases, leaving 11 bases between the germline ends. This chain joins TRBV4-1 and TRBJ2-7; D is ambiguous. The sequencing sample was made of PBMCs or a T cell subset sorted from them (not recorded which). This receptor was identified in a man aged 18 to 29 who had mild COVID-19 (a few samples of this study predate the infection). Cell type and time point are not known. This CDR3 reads CASSQDPEQTYEQYF. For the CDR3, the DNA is TGCGCCAGCAGCCAAGATCCGGAACAGACCTACGAGCAGTACTTC.